These T cell receptor beta chains were read from a single sample in a study of shared clonotypes between healthy human individuals. TCRdb keeps only in-frame clones here, not all; method: immunoSEQ multiplex PCR. The data show more than 2,000,000 clones, more than 85% seen once. Sequenced: naive CD4+ T cells from PBMCs. The receptors were sampled from a man younger than 35 in good health. Some clones in this sample may be carry-over from other donors' samples. CDR3s include the opening cysteine and the closing phenylalanine or tryptophan. Fields, in order: V gene, J gene, clone size, D gene, CDR3 protein, CDR3 DNA. D genes are given only for firm matches. Only part of the rows carry a size: once, few, many, or a class if the clone is expanded.

>TRBV28|TRBJ1-3|NA|NA
CASSLRGGVSGNTIYF
TGTGCCAGCAGTTTAAGGGGTGGCGTCTCTGGAAACACCATATATTTT
>TRBV5-1|TRBJ2-2|NA|TRBD2
CASSQTPGLADNWIGELFF
TGCGCCAGCAGCCAAACCCCGGGACTAGCGGACAATTGGATCGGGGAGCTGTTTTTT
>TRBV6-6|TRBJ1-1|once|TRBD1
CASRGDRKNTEAFF
TGTGCCAGCAGGGGGGACAGAAAGAACACTGAAGCTTTCTTT
>TRBV19|TRBJ2-3|NA|TRBD2
CASSTDLAGVVDTQYF
TGTGCCAGTAGTACCGACCTAGCGGGAGTGGTAGATACGCAGTATTTT
>TRBV20-1|TRBJ2-7|NA|NA
CSASQTGQYF
TGCAGTGCTAGCCAGACCGGGCAGTACTTC
>TRBV28|TRBJ2-7|NA|NA
CASRGAGSRYEQYF
TGTGCCAGCAGGGGGGCGGGCAGCCGGTACGAGCAGTACTTC
>TRBV10-3|TRBJ2-1|NA|NA
CAISSGPAASSYNEQFF
TGTGCCATCAGTAGTGGTCCGGCCGCCAGCTCCTACAATGAGCAGTTCTTC
>TRBV5-1|TRBJ2-1|NA|TRBD2
CASSSLAGDNEQFF
TGCGCCAGCAGCTCACTAGCGGGAGACAATGAGCAGTTCTTC
>TRBV28|TRBJ2-3|NA|NA
CASSFRGPLSTDTQYF
TGTGCCAGCAGTTTTCGGGGCCCCCTTAGCACAGATACGCAGTATTTT
>TRBV5-4|TRBJ2-3|NA|TRBD2
CASSLDSLAAITDTQYF
TGTGCCAGCAGCTTGGATAGTCTAGCGGCTATAACAGATACGCAGTATTTT
>TRBV28|TRBJ1-2|NA|TRBD1
CASSRFRDRVDGYTF
TGTGCCAGCAGTCGATTCCGGGACAGGGTAGACGGCTACACCTTC
>TRBV2|TRBJ1-2|NA|NA
CASSPGQPGGYTF
TGTGCCAGCAGCCCAGGACAGCCCGGGGGCTACACCTTC